Reported below is one T cell receptor (beta chain). Antigen: not known. These data originate in a study of cytomegalovirus exposure and HLA in healthy donors. Clones were read by immunoSEQ multiplex PCR, and TCRdb kept only the in-frame ones, dropping some. Among some 170,000 clones, about 89% were seen once, and the ten largest hold under 3.5%. Study results and limitations: High specificity and sensitivity for cytomegalovirus status were reported for the classifier. Cytomegalovirus association was listed for approximately 150 TCR beta chains.

Trimming shortened V by 0 bases and J by 1 base, and 13 bases separated the two germline ends. Germline assignment: CDR1 MGHRA and CDR2 YSYEKL. The CDR3 totals 17 residues. The TCR was taken from a man aged 18 to 30 in good health and CMV-seropositive. This sequence joins TRBV4-1 and TRBJ2-1; no clear D gene. The material sequenced was PBMCs. The CDR3, as DNA: TGCGCCAGCAGCCAAGATCGGGTAGGAGTTTCCTACAATGAGCAGTTCTTC. Translation gives CASSQDRVGVSYNEQFF.